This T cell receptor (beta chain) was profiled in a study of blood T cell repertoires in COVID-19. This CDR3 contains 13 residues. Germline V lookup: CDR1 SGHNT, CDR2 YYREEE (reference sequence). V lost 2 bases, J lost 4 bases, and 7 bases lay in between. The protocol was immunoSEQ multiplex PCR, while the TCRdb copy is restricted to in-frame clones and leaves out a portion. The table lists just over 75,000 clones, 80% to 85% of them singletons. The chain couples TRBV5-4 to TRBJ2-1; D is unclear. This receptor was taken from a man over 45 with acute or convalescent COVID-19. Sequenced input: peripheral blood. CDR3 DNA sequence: TGTGCCAGCAGCTTAGCGACTTACAATGAGCAGTTCTTC. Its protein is CASSLATYNEQFF.